These 12 T cell receptor beta chains originate from one sample sequenced in a study of low-dose radiotherapy and immunotherapy resistance in tumors. Time point in this sample: after trial treatment. As for treatment: LDRT plus nivolumab, ipilimumab, low-dose cyclophosphamide and aspirin (RACIN trial). TRAV- and TRBV-specific primers were used for first-strand cDNA, which covered alpha and beta chains. PCR amplification of the TCRs was performed with Phusion for 20 to 25 PCR cycles, and it relied on a constant-region primer together with a V-primer adapter. TCRdb reprocessed the reads with MiXCR, giving one entry per CDR3 protein. The profile shows 65,000 to 85,000 distinct CDR3 sequences, 15% to 20% of them singletons. The sample in question was PBMCs, obtained after low-dose radiotherapy plus immunotherapy. Source of these receptors: a male donor with prostate cancer.

The genes are TRBV5-1 and TRBJ1-5, with a possible D match to TRBD1 (5 bases). The CDR3 has 13 residues. Between the trimmed V and J ends, which lost 1 base and 6 bases, there was a span of 8 bases. Germline CDR1 is SGHRS and CDR2 is YFSETQ. The CDR3 nucleotides are TGCGCCAGCAGCTTGAGCGGGGCTCAGCCCCAGCATTTT. Its translation is CASSLSGAQPQHF.

This clonotype has ten or more counts. V is TRBV7-2 and J is TRBJ2-5; 7 bases fit TRBD2. The germline CDR1 and CDR2 sequences are SGHTA and FQGNSA. J lost 0 bases, V lost 0 bases, and 4 bases had no gene match. CDR3 size: 16 residues. The DNA of the CDR3 is TGTGCCAGCAGCTTAGCGGCGGGGGAGTACCAAGAGACCCAGTACTTC. It yields the protein CASSLAAGEYQETQYF. Based on the CDR3 plus reference TRBV7-2 and TRBJ2-5, the full variable domain is GAGVSQSPSNKVTEKGKDVELRCDPISGHTALYWYRQSLGQGLEFLIYFQGNSAPDKSGLPSDRFSAERTGGSVSTLTIQRTQQEDSAVYLCASSLAAGEYQETQYFGPGTRLLVL.

This sequence joins TRBV5-1 and TRBJ2-5; D is possibly TRBD2 (6 bases). Trimming stripped 4 bases from V and 0 bases from J, with 13 bases between. The CDR3 has 15 residues. Germline V gene lookup returns CDR1 SGHRS and CDR2 YFSETQ. In DNA form, the CDR3 reads TGCGCCAGCAGCGGAACGACTAGAAACCAAGAGACCCAGTACTTC. Translating it yields CASSGTTRNQETQYF.

With respect to this clonotype: This sequence is one base from a far larger clone and is likely a read error. The chain carries TRBV2 and TRBJ2-1, with 10 bases fitting TRBD1. This CDR3 spans 13 amino acids. In germline, CDR1 is SNHLY, CDR2 FYNNEI. The J segment lost 10 bases and the V segment lost 6 bases, leaving 6 bases of the junction unmatched. CDR3 region: CASSWDRGREQFF. In DNA form, the CDR3 reads TGTGCCAGCAGCTGGGACAGGGGTAGGGAGCAGTTCTTC.

In its sample, this clonotype was seen many times. V usage is TRBV28 and J usage is TRBJ2-6; 9 nucleotides line up with TRBD1. The length of the CDR3 is 18 residues. Germline CDR1 MDHEN, CDR2 SYDVKM. Losses at the gene ends were 3 bases for V and 0 bases for J; bases not matched to a gene: 6. CDR3 sequence (DNA): TGTGCCAGCAGTTTTCTGGGACAGGGACCCTCTGGGGCCAACGTCCTGACTTTC. It yields the protein CASSFLGQGPSGANVLTF.

In this sample, this clonotype turned up many times. The rearrangement uses TRBV3-1 and TRBJ1-2; 7 nucleotides match TRBD1. V lost 5 bases to trimming and J lost 4 bases; unmatched junction nucleotides: 13. This CDR3 is built from 16 residues. CDR1 and CDR2 from the germline V gene are LGHDT and YNNKEL (reference sequence). The chain's CDR3 is CASSTRQGTTTYGYTF. In DNA form, the CDR3 reads TGTGCCAGCAGCACTCGACAGGGAACTACTACCTATGGCTACACCTTC.

The chain uses TRBV2 and TRBJ2-7; TRBD2 matches at 8 bases. This CDR3 comprises 13 residues. CDR1 and CDR2 (germline): SNHLY, FYNNEI. V trimming: 9 bases; J trimming: 2 bases; junction bases outside the gene matches: 6. CDR3 loop: CASLLAEAYEQYF. The DNA of the CDR3 is TGTGCCAGTCTACTAGCGGAGGCCTACGAGCAGTACTTC. The variable domain in full, with the rest retrieved from reference TRBV2 and TRBJ2-7, is EPEVTQTPSHQVTQMGQEVILRCVPISNHLYFYWYRQILGQKVEFLVSFYNNEISEKSEIFDDQFSVERPDGSNFTLKIRSTKLEDSAMYFCASLLAEAYEQYFGPGTRLTVT.

This clonotype has a count of ten or more. V gene TRBV5-1 combines with J gene TRBJ2-7, with TRBD1 matching over 7 bases. The trim removed 4 bases at V and 0 bases at J, leaving 16 bases unmatched. The CDR3 extends over 18 amino acids. The germline gives CDR1 SGHRS, CDR2 YFSETQ. CDR3: CASSQRRTGTASSYEQYF. In DNA form, the CDR3 reads TGCGCCAGCAGCCAACGACGGACCGGGACAGCCAGCTCCTACGAGCAGTACTTC.

This clonotype was recorded at least ten times. The chain couples TRBV30 to TRBJ2-3, with 10 bases aligning to TRBD1. This CDR3 has 12 amino acids. V was clipped by 8 bases and J by 4 bases; unmatched bases: 3. CDR1 and CDR2 (germline): GTSNPN, SVGIG (reference sequence). CDR3 residues: CAAGQGADTQYF. In nucleotides, the CDR3 is TGTGCCGCTGGACAGGGGGCAGATACGCAGTATTTT. The variable domain in full, completed from reference TRBV30 and TRBJ2-3, reads SQTIHQWPATLVQPVGSPLSLECTVEGTSNPNLYWYRQAAGRGLQLLFYSVGIGQISSEVPQNLSASRPQDRQFILSSKKLLLSDSGFYLCAAGQGADTQYFGPGTRLTVL.

The chain has TRBV5-6 and TRBJ2-1; 7 nucleotides match TRBD1. The CDR3 is made up of 17 amino acids. Germline trimming cut 2 bases from V and 8 bases from J; bases unmatched to any gene: 16. CDR1 and CDR2 (germline): SGHDT, YYEEEE. The CDR3 spells CASSLLTGAKAADEQFF. The CDR3 DNA is TGTGCCAGCAGCTTATTAACAGGGGCGAAGGCTGCGGATGAGCAGTTCTTC. Full variable domain (missing parts from reference TRBV5-6 and TRBJ2-1): DAGVTQSPTHLIKTRGQQVTLRCSPKSGHDTVSWYQQALGQGPQFIFQYYEEEERQRGNFPDRFSGHQFPNYSSELNVNALLLGDSALYLCASSLLTGAKAADEQFFGPGTRLTVL.

This clonotype has a count of ten or more. This chain's CDR3 is CSVRGDGYSYEQYF. In nucleotides, the CDR3 is TGCAGCGTTCGGGGGGACGGCTACTCCTACGAGCAGTACTTC. V gene TRBV29-1 combines with J gene TRBJ2-7; TRBD2 matches 7 bases. This CDR3 is 14 amino acids long. Germline V lookup: CDR1 SQVTM, CDR2 ANQGSEA. The V and J ends lost 5 bases and 0 bases, in that order; junction bases with no gene match: 7.

Of note for this clonotype: A read error likely explains this, since a far larger clone differs by one base. The rearrangement uses TRBV26 and TRBJ2-7; the table's D call of TRBD1 was not tested on the DNA. TRBV26 is reported as a pseudogene. This CDR3 contains 15 residues. CDR3 region: CASSQFGQGLNEQYF. The CDR3 DNA sequence: TGTGCCAGCAGCCAATTCGGACAGGGGTTGAATGAGCAGTACTTC.